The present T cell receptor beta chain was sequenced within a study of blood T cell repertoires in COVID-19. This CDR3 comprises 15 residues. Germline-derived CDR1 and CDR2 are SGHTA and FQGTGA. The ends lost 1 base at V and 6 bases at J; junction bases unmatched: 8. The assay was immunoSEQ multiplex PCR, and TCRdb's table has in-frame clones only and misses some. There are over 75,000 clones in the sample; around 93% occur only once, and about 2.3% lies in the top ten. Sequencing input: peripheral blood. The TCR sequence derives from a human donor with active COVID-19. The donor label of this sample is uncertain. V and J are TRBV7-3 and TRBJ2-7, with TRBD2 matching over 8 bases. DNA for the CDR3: TGTGCCAGCAGCTTAAAGGCGGGGGGCCAATTCGAGCAGTACTTC. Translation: CASSLKAGGQFEQYF.